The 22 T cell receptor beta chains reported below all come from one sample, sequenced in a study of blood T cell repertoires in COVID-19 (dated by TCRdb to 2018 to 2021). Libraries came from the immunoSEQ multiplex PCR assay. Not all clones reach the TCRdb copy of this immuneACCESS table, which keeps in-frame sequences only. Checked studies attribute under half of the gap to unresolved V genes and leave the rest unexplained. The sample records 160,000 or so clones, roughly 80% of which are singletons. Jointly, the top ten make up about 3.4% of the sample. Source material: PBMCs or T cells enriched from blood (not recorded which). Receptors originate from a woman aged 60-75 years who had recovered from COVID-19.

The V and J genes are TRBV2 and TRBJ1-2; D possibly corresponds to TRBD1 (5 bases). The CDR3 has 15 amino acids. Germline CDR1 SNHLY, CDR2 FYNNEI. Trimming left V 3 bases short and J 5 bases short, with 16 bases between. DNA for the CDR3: TGTGCCAGCAGTGAGCCAGGGCGGGGTGGTTATGGCTACACCTTC. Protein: CASSEPGRGGYGYTF.

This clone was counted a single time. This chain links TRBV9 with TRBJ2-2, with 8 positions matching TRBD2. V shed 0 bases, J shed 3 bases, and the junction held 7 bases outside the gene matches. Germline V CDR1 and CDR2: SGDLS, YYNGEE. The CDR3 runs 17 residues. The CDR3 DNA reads TGTGCCAGCAGCGTAGAGAGCGGGGGCTTGTACACCGGGGAGCTGTTTTTT. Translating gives CASSVESGGLYTGELFF.

The CDR3 region is CASSQGLDTEAFF. The CDR3, as DNA: TGTGCCAGCAGCCAGGGGCTGGACACTGAAGCTTTCTTT. The genes are TRBV25-1 and TRBJ1-1; TRBD1 is a possible D gene (6 bases). CDR3 length: 13 amino acids. Germline lookup yields CDR1 MGHDK and CDR2 SYGVNS. V dropped 6 bases and J dropped 3 bases, with 11 bases sitting between them.

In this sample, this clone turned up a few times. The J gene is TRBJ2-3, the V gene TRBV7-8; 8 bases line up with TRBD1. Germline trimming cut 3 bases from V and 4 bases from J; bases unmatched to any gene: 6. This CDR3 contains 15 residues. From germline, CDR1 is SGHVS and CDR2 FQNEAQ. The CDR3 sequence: CASSFTWTGPDTQYF. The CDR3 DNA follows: TGTGCCAGCAGCTTCACTTGGACAGGGCCAGATACGCAGTATTTT.

The CDR3 nucleotides read TGTGCCAGCAGCTCCGAACGAACGGGCAATGAGCAGTTCTTC. It codes for CASSSERTGNEQFF. The chain carries TRBV7-9 and TRBJ2-1; no definite D call. Germline CDR1 is SEHNR and CDR2 is FQNEAQ (reference sequence). Trimming removed 4 bases at V and 6 bases at J, with 13 bases between. The CDR3 totals 14 residues.

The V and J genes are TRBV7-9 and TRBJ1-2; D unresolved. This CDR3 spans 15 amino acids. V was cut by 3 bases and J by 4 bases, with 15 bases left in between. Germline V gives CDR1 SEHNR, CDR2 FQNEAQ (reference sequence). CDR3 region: CASSFSQTDSYGYTF. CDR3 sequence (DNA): TGTGCCAGCAGCTTTTCCCAGACTGATTCCTATGGCTACACCTTC.

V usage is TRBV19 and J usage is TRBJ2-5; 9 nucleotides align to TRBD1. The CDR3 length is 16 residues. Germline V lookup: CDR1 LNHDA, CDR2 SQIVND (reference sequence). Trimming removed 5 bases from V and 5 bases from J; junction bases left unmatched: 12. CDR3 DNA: TGTGCCAGTAGTGACGACAGGGGGGAGACTCACGAGACCCAGTACTTC. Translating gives CASSDDRGETHETQYF.

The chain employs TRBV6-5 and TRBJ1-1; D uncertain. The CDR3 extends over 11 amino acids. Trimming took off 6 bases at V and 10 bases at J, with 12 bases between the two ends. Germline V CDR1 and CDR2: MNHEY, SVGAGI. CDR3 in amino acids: CASRSGWGAFF. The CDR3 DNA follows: TGTGCCAGCAGAAGCGGATGGGGAGCTTTCTTT.

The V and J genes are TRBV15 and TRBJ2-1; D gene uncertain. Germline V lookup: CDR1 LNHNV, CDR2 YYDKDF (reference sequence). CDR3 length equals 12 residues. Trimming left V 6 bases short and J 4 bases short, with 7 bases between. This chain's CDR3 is CATSGGYNEQFF. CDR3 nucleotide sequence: TGTGCCACCAGTGGCGGATACAATGAGCAGTTCTTC.

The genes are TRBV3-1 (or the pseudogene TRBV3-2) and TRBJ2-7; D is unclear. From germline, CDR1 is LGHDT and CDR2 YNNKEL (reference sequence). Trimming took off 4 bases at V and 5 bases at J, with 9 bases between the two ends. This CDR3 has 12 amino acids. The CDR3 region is CASSPQRDEQYF. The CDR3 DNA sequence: TGTGCCAGCAGCCCCCAAAGAGACGAGCAGTACTTC.

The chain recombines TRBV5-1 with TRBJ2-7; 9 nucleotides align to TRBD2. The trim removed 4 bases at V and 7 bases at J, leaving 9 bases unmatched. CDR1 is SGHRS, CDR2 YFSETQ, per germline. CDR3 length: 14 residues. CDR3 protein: CASSPGTSRTEQYF. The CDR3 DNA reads TGCGCCAGCAGCCCAGGGACTAGCCGTACGGAGCAGTACTTC.

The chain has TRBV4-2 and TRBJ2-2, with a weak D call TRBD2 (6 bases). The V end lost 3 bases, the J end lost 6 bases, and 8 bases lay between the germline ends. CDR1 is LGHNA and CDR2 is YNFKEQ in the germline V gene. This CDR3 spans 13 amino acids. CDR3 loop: CASSQGEAGELFF. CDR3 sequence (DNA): TGTGCCAGCAGCCAGGGGGAGGCCGGGGAGCTGTTTTTT.

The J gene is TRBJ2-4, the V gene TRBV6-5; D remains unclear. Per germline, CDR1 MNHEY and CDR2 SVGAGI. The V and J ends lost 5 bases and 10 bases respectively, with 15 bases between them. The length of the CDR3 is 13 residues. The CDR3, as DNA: TGTGCCAGCAGTCCTCCGAACCCTAAGATTCAGTACTTC. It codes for CASSPPNPKIQYF.

DNA of the CDR3: TGTGCCAGCAGCTTTGGGCGACATAACACTGAAGCTTTCTTT. Translation: CASSFGRHNTEAFF. This chain joins TRBV11-2 and TRBJ1-1; D uncertain. Germline CDR1 reads SGHAT; CDR2 reads FQNNGV. The CDR3 runs to 14 residues. Trimming left V 3 bases short and J 2 bases short, with 10 bases between.

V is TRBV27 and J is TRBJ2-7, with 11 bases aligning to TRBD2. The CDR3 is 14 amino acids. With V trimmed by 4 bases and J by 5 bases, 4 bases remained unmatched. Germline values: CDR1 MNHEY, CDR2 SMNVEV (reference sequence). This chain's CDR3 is CASSYSGGANEQYF. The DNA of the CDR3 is TGTGCCAGCAGTTATAGCGGGGGGGCCAACGAGCAGTACTTC.

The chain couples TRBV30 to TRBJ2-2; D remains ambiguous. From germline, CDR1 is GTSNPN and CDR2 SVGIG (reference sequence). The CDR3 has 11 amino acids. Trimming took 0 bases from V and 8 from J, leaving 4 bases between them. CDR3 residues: CAWSVLGELFF. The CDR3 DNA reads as TGTGCCTGGAGTGTACTAGGGGAGCTGTTTTTT.

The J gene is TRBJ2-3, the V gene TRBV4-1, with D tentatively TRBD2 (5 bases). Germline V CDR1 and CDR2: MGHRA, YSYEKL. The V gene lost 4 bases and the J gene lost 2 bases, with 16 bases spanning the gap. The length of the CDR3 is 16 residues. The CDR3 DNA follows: TGCGCCAGCAGCCCTGCCCAGCGGCTTCTCACAGATACGCAGTATTTT. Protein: CASSPAQRLLTDTQYF.

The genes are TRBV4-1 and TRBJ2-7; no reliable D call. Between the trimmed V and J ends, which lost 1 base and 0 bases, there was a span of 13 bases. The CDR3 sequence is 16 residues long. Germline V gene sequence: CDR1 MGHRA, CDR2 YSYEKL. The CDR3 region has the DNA TGCGCCAGCAGCCAAGGGTCTTCCGCGTACTCCTACGAGCAGTACTTC. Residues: CASSQGSSAYSYEQYF.

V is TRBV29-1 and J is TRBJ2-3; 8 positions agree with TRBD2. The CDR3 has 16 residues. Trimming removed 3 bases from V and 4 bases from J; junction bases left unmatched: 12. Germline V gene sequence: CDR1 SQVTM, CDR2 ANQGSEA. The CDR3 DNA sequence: TGCAGCGTTGATAAGGAAGTGTACGGGGGGGCAGATACGCAGTATTTT. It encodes CSVDKEVYGGADTQYF.

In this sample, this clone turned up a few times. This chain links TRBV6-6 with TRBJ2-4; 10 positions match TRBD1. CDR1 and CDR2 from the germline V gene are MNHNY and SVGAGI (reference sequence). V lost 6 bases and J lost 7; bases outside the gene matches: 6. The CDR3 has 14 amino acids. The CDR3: CASSLPGQGNIQYF. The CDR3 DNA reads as TGTGCCAGCAGCCTGCCGGGACAGGGGAACATTCAGTACTTC.

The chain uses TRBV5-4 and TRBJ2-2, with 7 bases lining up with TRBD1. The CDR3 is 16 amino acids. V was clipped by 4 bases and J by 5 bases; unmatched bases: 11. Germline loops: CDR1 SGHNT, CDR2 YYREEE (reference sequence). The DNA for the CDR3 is TGTGCCAGCAGCCCGTCCCGGGACAGTCGGACCGGGGAGCTGTTTTTT. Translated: CASSPSRDSRTGELFF.

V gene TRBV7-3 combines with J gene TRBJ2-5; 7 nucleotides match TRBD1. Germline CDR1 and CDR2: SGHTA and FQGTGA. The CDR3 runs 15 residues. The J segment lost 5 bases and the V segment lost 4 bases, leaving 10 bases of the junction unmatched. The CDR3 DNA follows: TGTGCCAGCAGCTCAACAGGGGTTGACGGGGAGACCCAGTACTTC. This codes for CASSSTGVDGETQYF.